The present T cell receptor beta chain was sequenced within a study of blood T cell repertoires in COVID-19. Study as a whole: The cDNA or gDNA used as material had been derived from T cells, B-cell-depleted T cells, or PBMCs.

As originally analysed: Nucleated cell counts were estimated from reference gene primer amplification. Assay used: immunoSEQ multiplex PCR; TCRdb lists only in-frame clones, some missing. That table gives V, J and clone size, and the DNA gave D and trimming. The sample lists some 40,000 clones, approximately 85% occurring once. Per the germline V gene, CDR1 is LGHDT and CDR2 is YNNKEL (reference sequence). The V and J ends lost 1 base and 2 bases respectively, with 7 bases between them. The CDR3 has 14 residues. The TCR comes from a woman at least 80 years old with acute or convalescent COVID-19. This rearrangement joins TRBV3-1 (or the pseudogene TRBV3-2) to TRBJ2-3; TRBD2 might be the D (6 bases). Sequenced material: peripheral blood. Here the CDR3 reads CASSQGGNTDTQYF. The CDR3 nucleotides are TGTGCCAGCAGCCAAGGCGGGAACACAGATACGCAGTATTTT.